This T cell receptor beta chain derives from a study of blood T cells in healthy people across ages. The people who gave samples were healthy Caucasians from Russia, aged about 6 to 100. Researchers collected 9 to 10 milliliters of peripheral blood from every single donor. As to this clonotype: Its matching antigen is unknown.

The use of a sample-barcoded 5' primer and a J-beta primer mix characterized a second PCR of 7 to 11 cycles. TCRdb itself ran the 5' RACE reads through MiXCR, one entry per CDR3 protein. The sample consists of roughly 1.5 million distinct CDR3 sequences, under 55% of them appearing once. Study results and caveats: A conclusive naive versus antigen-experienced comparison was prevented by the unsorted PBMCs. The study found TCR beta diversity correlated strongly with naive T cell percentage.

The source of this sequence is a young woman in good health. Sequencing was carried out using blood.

Here the CDR3 reads CASREGTSVYNEQYF. CDR3 sequence (DNA): TGTGCCAGCAGAGAGGGGACTAGCGTCTACAATGAGCAGTACTTC. This chain joins TRBV28 and TRBJ2-5, with 10 bases identical to TRBD2. Germline V gives CDR1 MDHEN, CDR2 SYDVKM. There are 15 residues in the CDR3. Losses at the gene ends were 6 bases for V and 11 bases for J; bases not matched to a gene: 15.